These T cell receptor beta chains were read from a single sample in a study of post-analysis software for immune sequencing data. One entry per CDR3 protein results from TCRdb running MiXCR on the PCR reads. This sample has under 650,000 distinct CDR3 sequences, with 44% found just once. Input material: blood. The receptors here all came from a girl between 10 and 17 years old with multiple sclerosis. CDR3s include the opening cysteine and the closing phenylalanine or tryptophan. The order of the fields is J gene, V gene, CDR3 length, CDR3 protein.

j_gene: -; v_gene: TRBV3-1; len: 15; CDR3aa: CARSLRGTGVIEQYF
j_gene: TRBJ2-5; v_gene: TRBV12-3/TRBV12-4; len: 14; CDR3aa: CASSVLESQETQYF
j_gene: TRBJ1-2; v_gene: TRBV12-3/TRBV12-4; len: 13; CDR3aa: CASSSTGAGGYTF
j_gene: TRBJ1-5; v_gene: TRBV12-3/TRBV12-4; len: 14; CDR3aa: CASSFKDSNQPQHF
j_gene: TRBJ1-3; v_gene: TRBV6-5; len: 15; CDR3aa: CASSRQGNPGNTIYF
j_gene: TRBJ1-2; v_gene: TRBV18; len: 15; CDR3aa: CASSPRSGTLYGYTF
j_gene: TRBJ1-4; v_gene: TRBV7-9; len: 14; CDR3aa: CASSPTWGKEKLFF
j_gene: TRBJ2-7; v_gene: TRBV11-2; len: 14; CDR3aa: CASSWGLGSYEQYF
j_gene: -; v_gene: TRBV12-3/TRBV12-4; len: 15; CDR3aa: CASSRDLAGVNEQYF
j_gene: TRBJ2-7; v_gene: TRBV5-1; len: 15; CDR3aa: CATTPLRDASYEQYF
j_gene: -; v_gene: TRBV6-5; len: 14; CDR3aa: CASSQGLAPETQYF
j_gene: TRBJ2-5; v_gene: TRBV12-3/TRBV12-4; len: 15; CDR3aa: CASSFSSDKQETQYF
j_gene: TRBJ1-1; v_gene: TRBV9; len: 14; CDR3aa: CASSVGVSNTEAFF
j_gene: TRBJ1-1; v_gene: TRBV2; len: 14; CDR3aa: CASTVGQMNTEAFF
j_gene: TRBJ2-1; v_gene: TRBV7-8; len: 15; CDR3aa: CASSSREGPYNEQFF
j_gene: TRBJ2-2; v_gene: TRBV5-1; len: 16; CDR3aa: CASSLTGGWRTGELFF
j_gene: TRBJ2-5; v_gene: TRBV7-3; len: 16; CDR3aa: CASALSSGGGMETQYF
j_gene: TRBJ1-1; v_gene: TRBV7-2; len: 15; CDR3aa: CASSFGQGGVTEAFF
j_gene: TRBJ2-7; v_gene: TRBV27; len: 15; CDR3aa: CASRRELAGACEQYF
j_gene: TRBJ2-3; v_gene: TRBV7-2; len: 15; CDR3aa: CASSLGGYSTDTQYF
j_gene: TRBJ1-5; v_gene: TRBV4-1; len: 14; CDR3aa: CANSQEGRDQPQHF
j_gene: TRBJ2-7; v_gene: TRBV6-1; len: 16; CDR3aa: CASSGSGTGLSYEQYF
j_gene: TRBJ2-7; v_gene: TRBV6-4; len: 14; CDR3aa: CASSGYGTNYEQYF
j_gene: TRBJ2-5; v_gene: TRBV6-2/TRBV6-3; len: 14; CDR3aa: CASSYRPTSETQYF
j_gene: TRBJ1-2; v_gene: TRBV6-1; len: 12; CDR3aa: CASEPGGHGYTF
j_gene: TRBJ2-3; v_gene: TRBV12-3/TRBV12-4; len: 15; CDR3aa: CASSTDRRYTDTQYF
j_gene: TRBJ1-5; v_gene: TRBV12-3/TRBV12-4; len: 18; CDR3aa: CASRTGDRGLGNNQPQHF
j_gene: TRBJ1-2; v_gene: TRBV10-2; len: 13; CDR3aa: CASSFSEARGYTF
j_gene: TRBJ2-5; v_gene: TRBV24-1; len: 19; CDR3aa: CATSDFGVGTPEGDETQYF